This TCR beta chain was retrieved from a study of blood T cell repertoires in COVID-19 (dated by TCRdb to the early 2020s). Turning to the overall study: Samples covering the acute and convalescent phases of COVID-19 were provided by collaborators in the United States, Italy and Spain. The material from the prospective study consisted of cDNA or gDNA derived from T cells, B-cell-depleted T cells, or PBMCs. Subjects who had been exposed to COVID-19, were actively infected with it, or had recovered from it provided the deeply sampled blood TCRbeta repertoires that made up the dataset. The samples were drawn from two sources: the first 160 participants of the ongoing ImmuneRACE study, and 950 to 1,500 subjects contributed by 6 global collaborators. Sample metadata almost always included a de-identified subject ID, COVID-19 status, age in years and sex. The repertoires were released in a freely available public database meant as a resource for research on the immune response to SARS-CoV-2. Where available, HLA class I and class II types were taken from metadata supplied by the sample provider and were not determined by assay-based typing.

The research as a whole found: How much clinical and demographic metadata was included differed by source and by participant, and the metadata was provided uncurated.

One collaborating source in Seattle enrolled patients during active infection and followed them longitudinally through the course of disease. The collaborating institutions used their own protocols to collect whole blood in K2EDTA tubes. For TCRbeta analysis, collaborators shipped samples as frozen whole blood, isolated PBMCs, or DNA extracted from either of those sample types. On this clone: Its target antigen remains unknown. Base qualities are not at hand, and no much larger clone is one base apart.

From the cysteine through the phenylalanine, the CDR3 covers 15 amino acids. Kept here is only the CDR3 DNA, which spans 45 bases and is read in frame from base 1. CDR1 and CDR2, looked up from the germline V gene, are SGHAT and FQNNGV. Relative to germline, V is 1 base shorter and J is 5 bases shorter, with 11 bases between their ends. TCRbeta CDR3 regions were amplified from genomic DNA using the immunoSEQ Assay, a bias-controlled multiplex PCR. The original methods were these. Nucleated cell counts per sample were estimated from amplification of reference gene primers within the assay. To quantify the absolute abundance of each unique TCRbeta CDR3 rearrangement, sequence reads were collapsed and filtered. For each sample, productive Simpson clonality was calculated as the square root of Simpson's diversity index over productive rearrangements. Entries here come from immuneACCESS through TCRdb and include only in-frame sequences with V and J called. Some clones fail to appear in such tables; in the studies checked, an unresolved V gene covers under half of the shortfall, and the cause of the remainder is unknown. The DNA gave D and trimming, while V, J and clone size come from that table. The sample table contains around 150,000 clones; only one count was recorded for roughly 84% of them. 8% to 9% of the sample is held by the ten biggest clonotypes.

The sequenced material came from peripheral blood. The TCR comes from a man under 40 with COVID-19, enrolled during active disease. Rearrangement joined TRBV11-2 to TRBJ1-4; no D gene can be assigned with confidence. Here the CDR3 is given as CASSLGGVQNEKLFF. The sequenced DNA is TGTGCCAGCAGCTTAGGAGGCGTCCAAAATGAAAAACTGTTTTTT. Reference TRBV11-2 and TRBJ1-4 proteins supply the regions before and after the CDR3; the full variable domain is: EAGVAQSPRYKIIEKRQSVAFWCNPISGHATLYWYQQILGQGPKLLIQFQNNGVVDDSQLPKDRFSAERLKGVDSTLKIQPAKLEDSAVYLCASSLGGVQNEKLFFGSGTQLSVL.